Shown below are 9 T cell receptor beta chains from a single sample sequenced in a study of blood T cell repertoires in COVID-19. TCRdb keeps only in-frame clones here, not all; method: immunoSEQ multiplex PCR. This sample carries fewer than 600,000 clones, more than 75% of them seen once, and the ten largest clones take around 1.9%. The material sequenced was PBMCs or T cells enriched from blood (not recorded which). The receptors stem from a woman aged 40-49 years who had recovered from COVID-19.

The genes are TRBV6-4 and TRBJ1-1; 7 bases map to TRBD1. CDR1 and CDR2 (germline): MRHNA, SNTAGT. Unmatched junction bases numbered 7, after V lost 6 bases and J lost 0 bases. The CDR3 has 15 residues. CDR3 residues: CASRLPTGMNTEAFF. CDR3 DNA: TGTGCCAGCAGATTACCGACAGGGATGAACACTGAAGCTTTCTTT.

The chain couples TRBV19 to TRBJ2-3, with D tentatively TRBD1 (6 bases). In germline, CDR1 is LNHDA, CDR2 SQIVND (reference sequence). CDR3 length: 14 residues. V shed 6 bases and J shed 0 bases, with 10 bases lying between them. DNA for the CDR3: TGTGCCAGTAGGGGGGCACTAAGCACAGATACGCAGTATTTT. Translation gives CASRGALSTDTQYF.

This clone has a handful of counts. The CDR3 nucleotides read TGTGCCAGCAGTTTAAAGGGACTAGGGACCTACGAGCAGTACTTC. Residues: CASSLKGLGTYEQYF. V gene TRBV27 combines with J gene TRBJ2-7, with 8 nucleotides matching TRBD2. CDR1 is MNHEY, CDR2 SMNVEV, per germline (reference sequence). This CDR3 has 15 amino acids. V shed 2 bases and J 2 bases; nucleotides not matched to a gene: 5.

This rearrangement joins TRBV2 to TRBJ1-4; a possible D gene is TRBD1 (5 bases). This CDR3 region has 14 residues. The V end was cut by 4 bases, the J end by 5 bases, with 11 bases between. Germline V gene sequence: CDR1 SNHLY, CDR2 FYNNEI. This chain's CDR3 is CASSVWAGNEKLFF. The CDR3 region has the DNA TGTGCCAGCAGTGTATGGGCAGGGAATGAAAAACTGTTTTTT.

This chain links TRBV11-2 with TRBJ1-5; D gene unclear. Germline lookup yields CDR1 SGHAT and CDR2 FQNNGV. V was cut by 1 base and J by 6 bases, with 16 bases left in between. CDR3 length equals 16 residues. CDR3 in DNA: TGTGCCAGCAGCTTAGGAGGGCGAGGCGCTGGTCAGCCCCAGCATTTT. It is translated as CASSLGGRGAGQPQHF. The whole variable domain, remainder taken from reference TRBV11-2 and TRBJ1-5, is EAGVAQSPRYKIIEKRQSVAFWCNPISGHATLYWYQQILGQGPKLLIQFQNNGVVDDSQLPKDRFSAERLKGVDSTLKIQPAKLEDSAVYLCASSLGGRGAGQPQHFGDGTRLSIL.

V and J are TRBV19 and TRBJ1-1; a weak D match, TRBD1 (5 bases). V lost 8 bases to trimming and J lost 3 bases, with 16 bases between them. The germline V gene encodes CDR1 LNHDA and CDR2 SQIVND (reference sequence). CDR3 length: 14 residues. The CDR3 DNA reads as TGTGCCAGTCATCCTCAATCAGGGTACACTGAAGCTTTCTTT. It encodes CASHPQSGYTEAFF.

This clone was observed a handful of times. The chain combines TRBV29-1 with TRBJ1-3; D not certain. Germline CDR1 SQVTM, CDR2 ANQGSEA. Deletions cut 8 bases from V and 0 bases from J, with 11 bases between. This CDR3 contains 13 residues. CDR3 in amino acids: CSHTGNSGNTIYF. For the CDR3, the DNA is TGCAGCCATACCGGGAACTCTGGAAACACCATATATTTT. The full variable domain, with the rest looked up from reference TRBV29-1 and TRBJ1-3, is SAVISQKPSRDICQRGTSLTIQCQVDSQVTMMFWYRQQPGQSLTLIATANQGSEATYESGFVIDKFPISRPNLTFSTLTVSNMSPEDSSIYLCSHTGNSGNTIYFGEGSWLTVV.

This chain uses TRBV6-2 or TRBV6-3 with TRBJ2-2; TRBD1 matches at 9 bases. V shed 5 bases, J shed 0 bases, and the junction held 7 bases outside the gene matches. Germline CDR1 reads MNHEY; CDR2 reads SVGEGT. The CDR3 runs to 17 residues. The chain's CDR3 is CASSVDRGTSNTGELFF. CDR3 bases: TGTGCCAGCAGTGTGGACAGGGGTACCTCGAACACCGGGGAGCTGTTTTTT.

This chain links TRBV12-5 with TRBJ2-3; no clear D gene. This CDR3 contains 13 residues. CDR1 and CDR2 from the germline V gene are LGHNT and FRNRAP. Trimming cost V 6 bases and J 1 base, with 8 bases left between them. CDR3: CASGSSGTDTQYF. The CDR3 bases are TGTGCTAGTGGGTCCTCCGGCACAGATACGCAGTATTTT.